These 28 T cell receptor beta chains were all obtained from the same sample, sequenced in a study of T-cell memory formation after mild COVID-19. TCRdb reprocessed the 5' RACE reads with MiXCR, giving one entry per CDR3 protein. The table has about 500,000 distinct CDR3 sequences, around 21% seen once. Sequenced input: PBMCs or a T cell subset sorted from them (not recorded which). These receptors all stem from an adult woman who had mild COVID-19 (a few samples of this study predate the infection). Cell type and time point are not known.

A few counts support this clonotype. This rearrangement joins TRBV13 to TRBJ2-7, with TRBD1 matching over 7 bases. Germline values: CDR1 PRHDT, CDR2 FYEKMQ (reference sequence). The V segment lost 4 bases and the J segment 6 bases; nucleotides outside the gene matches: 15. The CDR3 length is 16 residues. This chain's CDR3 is CASSYTPDRVIVEQYF. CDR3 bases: TGTGCCAGCAGCTACACCCCTGACAGGGTGATCGTCGAGCAGTACTTC.

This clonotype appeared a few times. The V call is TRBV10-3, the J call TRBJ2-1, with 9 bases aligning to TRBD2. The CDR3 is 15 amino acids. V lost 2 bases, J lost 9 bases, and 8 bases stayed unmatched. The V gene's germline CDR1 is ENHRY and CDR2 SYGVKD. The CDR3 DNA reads TGTGCCATCAGTGAGCGCACTAGCGGGCGTATTGAGCAGTTCTTC. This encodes CAISERTSGRIEQFF.

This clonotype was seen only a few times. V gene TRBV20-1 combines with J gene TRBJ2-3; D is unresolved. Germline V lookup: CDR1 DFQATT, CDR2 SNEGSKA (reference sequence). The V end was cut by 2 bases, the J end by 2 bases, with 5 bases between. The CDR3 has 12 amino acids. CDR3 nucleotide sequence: TGCAGTGCTAGAATCGACACAGATACGCAGTATTTT. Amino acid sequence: CSARIDTDTQYF.

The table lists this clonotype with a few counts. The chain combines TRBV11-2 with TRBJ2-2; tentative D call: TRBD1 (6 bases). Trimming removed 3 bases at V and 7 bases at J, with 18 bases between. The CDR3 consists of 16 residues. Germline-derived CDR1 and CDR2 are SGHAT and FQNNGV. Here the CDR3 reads CASSLLRGGMDGELFF. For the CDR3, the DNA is TGTGCCAGCAGCTTGCTCAGGGGTGGGATGGACGGGGAGCTGTTTTTT.

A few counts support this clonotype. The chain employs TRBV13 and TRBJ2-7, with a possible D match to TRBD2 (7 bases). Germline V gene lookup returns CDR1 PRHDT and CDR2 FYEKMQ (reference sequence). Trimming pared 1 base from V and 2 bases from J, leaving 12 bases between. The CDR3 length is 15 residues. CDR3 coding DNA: TGTGCCAGCAGCTTAGAGGGGGAGGGAGCCTACGAGCAGTACTTC. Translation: CASSLEGEGAYEQYF.

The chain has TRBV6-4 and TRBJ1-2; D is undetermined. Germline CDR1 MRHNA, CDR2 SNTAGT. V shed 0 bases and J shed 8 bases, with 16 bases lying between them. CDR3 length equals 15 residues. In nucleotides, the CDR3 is TGTGCCAGCAGTGACTCGACCCTAGGGATGAAGGGCTACACCTTC. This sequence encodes CASSDSTLGMKGYTF.

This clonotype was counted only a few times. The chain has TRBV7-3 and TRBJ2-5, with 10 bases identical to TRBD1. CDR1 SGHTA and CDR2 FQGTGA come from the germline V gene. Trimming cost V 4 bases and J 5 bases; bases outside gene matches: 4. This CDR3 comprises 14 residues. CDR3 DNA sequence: TGTGCCAGCAGCTCGGGACAGGGGTTGGAGACCCAGTACTTC. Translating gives CASSSGQGLETQYF.

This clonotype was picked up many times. The chain's CDR3 is CASSLRDRGSNEQFF. As DNA, the CDR3 is TGTGCCAGCAGCTTGAGGGACAGGGGATCCAATGAGCAGTTCTTC. The V gene is TRBV11-2, the J gene TRBJ2-1; 10 bases are shared with TRBD1. The CDR3 extends over 15 amino acids. The V gene end was trimmed by 3 bases and the J gene end by 6 bases; junction bases not matched to a gene: 5. CDR1 SGHAT and CDR2 FQNNGV come from the germline V gene. The complete variable domain, with remaining parts taken from reference TRBV11-2 and TRBJ2-1, reads EAGVAQSPRYKIIEKRQSVAFWCNPISGHATLYWYQQILGQGPKLLIQFQNNGVVDDSQLPKDRFSAERLKGVDSTLKIQPAKLEDSAVYLCASSLRDRGSNEQFFGPGTRLTVL.

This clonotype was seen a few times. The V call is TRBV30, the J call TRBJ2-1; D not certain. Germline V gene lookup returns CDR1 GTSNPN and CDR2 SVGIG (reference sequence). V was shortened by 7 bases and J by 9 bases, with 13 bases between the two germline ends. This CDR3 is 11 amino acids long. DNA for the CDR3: TGTGCCTCCCTACTGGTCTCTGAGCAGTTCTTC. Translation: CASLLVSEQFF.

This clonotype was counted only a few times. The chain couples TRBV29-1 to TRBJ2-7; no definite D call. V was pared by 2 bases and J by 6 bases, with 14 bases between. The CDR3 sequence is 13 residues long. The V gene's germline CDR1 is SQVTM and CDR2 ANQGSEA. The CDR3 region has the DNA TGCAGCGTTGAACAGCAGCTTAGTGGCGAGCAGTACTTC. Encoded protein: CSVEQQLSGEQYF.

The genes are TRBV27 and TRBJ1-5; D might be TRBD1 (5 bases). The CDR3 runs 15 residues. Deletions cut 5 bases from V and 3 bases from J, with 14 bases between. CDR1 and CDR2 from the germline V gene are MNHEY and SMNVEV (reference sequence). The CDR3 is CASSPPGHTNQPQHF. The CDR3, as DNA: TGTGCCAGCAGTCCCCCAGGACATACCAATCAGCCCCAGCATTTT.

The CDR3 coding sequence is TGTGCCAGCAGCTTATTTACCGGGACGCACAATGAGCAGTTCTTC. It yields the protein CASSLFTGTHNEQFF. The chain couples TRBV7-9 to TRBJ2-1, with D perhaps assigned TRBD1 or TRBD2 (5 bases each). Trimming cost V 2 bases and J 5 bases, with 13 bases left between them. The CDR3 loop spans 15 amino acids. Germline V gene data show CDR1 as SEHNR and CDR2 as FQNEAQ (reference sequence). The full variable domain, completed using reference TRBV7-9 and TRBJ2-1, is DTGVSQNPRHKITKRGQNVTFRCDPISEHNRLYWYRQTLGQGPEFLTYFQNEAQLEKSRLLSDRFSAERPKGSFSTLEIQRTEQGDSAMYLCASSLFTGTHNEQFFGPGTRLTVL.

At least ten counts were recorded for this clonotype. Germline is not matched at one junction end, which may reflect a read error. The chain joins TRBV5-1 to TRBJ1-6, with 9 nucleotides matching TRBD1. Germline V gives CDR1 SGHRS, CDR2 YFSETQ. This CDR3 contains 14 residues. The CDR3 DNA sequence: TGTGCCAGCAGCTTGGGACAGGGAGACTCACCCCTCCACTTT. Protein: CASSLGQGDSPLHF.

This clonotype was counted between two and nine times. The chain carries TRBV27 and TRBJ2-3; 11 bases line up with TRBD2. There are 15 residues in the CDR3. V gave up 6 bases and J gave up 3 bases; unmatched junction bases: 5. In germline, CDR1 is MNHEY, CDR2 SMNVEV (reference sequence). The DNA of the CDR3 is TGTGCCAGCAGGCCTAGCGGGGGGCTGACAGATACGCAGTATTTT. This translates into CASRPSGGLTDTQYF.

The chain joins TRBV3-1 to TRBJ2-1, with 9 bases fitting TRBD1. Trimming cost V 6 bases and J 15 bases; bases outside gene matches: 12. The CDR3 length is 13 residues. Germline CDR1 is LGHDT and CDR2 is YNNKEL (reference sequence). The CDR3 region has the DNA TGTGCCAGCAGTCTACTAGGACAGGGGCCTCGGTTCTTC. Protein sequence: CASSLLGQGPRFF.

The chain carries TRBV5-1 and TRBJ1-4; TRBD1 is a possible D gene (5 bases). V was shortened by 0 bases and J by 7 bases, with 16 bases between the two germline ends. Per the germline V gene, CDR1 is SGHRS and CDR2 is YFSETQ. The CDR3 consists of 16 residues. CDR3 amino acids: CASSLGLGVEGEKLFF. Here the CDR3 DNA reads TGCGCCAGCAGCTTGGGGTTAGGGGTCGAGGGTGAAAAACTGTTTTTT.

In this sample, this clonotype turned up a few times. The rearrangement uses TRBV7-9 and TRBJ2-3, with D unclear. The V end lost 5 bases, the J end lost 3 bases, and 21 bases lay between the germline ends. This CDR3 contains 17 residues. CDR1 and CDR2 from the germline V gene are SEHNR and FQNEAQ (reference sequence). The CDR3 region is CASSHPGPSGATDTQYF. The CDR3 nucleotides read TGTGCCAGCAGCCACCCCGGCCCGTCGGGCGCAACAGATACGCAGTATTTT.

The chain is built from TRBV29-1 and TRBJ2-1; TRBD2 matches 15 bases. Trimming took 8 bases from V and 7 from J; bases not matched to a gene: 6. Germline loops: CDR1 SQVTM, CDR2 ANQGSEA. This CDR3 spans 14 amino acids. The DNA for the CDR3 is TGCAGCACAACCGGGACTAGCGGGAGGAATGAGCAGTTCTTC. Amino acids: CSTTGTSGRNEQFF.

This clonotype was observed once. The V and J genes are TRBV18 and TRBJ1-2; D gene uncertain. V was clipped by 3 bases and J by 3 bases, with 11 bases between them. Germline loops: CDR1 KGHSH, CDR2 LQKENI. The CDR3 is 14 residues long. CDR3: CASSPADADYGYTF. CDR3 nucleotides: TGTGCCAGCTCACCCGCGGACGCAGACTATGGCTACACCTTC.

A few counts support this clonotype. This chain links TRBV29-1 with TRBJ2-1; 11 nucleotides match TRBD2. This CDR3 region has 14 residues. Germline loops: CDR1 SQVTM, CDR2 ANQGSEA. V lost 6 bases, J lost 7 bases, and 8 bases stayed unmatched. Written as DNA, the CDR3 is TGCAGCGTGTTAGCGGGAGGGCCGAGGAATGAGCAGTTCTTC. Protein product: CSVLAGGPRNEQFF.

CDR3 nucleotides: TGTGCCAGCAGTCGGACTAGCGGGAGTCTGATCTTAAACAATGAGCAGTTCTTC. Translating it yields CASSRTSGSLILNNEQFF. This rearrangement joins TRBV27 to TRBJ2-1; 13 bases line up with TRBD2. The CDR3 consists of 18 residues. Looked up from germline, CDR1 is MNHEY and CDR2 is SMNVEV (reference sequence). V was clipped by 5 bases and J by 5 bases; unmatched bases: 12.

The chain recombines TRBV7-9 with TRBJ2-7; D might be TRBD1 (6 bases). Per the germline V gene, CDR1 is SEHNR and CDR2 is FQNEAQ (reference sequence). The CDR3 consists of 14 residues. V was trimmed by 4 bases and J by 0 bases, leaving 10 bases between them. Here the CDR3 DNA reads TGTGCCAGCAGCTCAACGGGACACTCCTACGAGCAGTACTTC. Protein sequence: CASSSTGHSYEQYF.

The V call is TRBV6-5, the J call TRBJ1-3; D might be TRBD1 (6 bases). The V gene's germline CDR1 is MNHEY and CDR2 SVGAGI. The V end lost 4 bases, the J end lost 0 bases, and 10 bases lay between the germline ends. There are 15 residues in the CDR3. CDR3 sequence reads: CASSLWGPSGNTIYF. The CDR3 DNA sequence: TGTGCCAGCAGTTTATGGGGGCCCTCTGGAAACACCATATATTTT.

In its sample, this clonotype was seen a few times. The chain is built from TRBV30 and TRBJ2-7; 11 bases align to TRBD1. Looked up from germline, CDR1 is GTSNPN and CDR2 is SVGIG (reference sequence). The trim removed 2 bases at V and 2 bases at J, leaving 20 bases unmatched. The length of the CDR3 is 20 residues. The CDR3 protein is CAWSYFSRDRGTYRTYEQYF. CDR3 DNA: TGTGCCTGGAGTTACTTCTCTCGGGACAGGGGGACTTACCGGACCTACGAGCAGTACTTC.

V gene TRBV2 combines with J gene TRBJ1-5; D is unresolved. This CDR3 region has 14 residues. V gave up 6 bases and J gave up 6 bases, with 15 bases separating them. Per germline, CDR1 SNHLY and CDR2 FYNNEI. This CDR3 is CASRVTASSQPQHF. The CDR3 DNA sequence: TGTGCCAGCAGGGTGACTGCCTCGAGTCAGCCCCAGCATTTT.

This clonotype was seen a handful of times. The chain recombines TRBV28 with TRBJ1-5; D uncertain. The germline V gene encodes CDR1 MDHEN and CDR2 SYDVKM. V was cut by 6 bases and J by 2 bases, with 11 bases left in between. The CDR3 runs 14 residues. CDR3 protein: CASSLNSGNQPQHF. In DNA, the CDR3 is TGTGCCAGCAGCTTAAACAGTGGCAATCAGCCCCAGCATTTT.

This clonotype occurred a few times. The CDR3 DNA reads as TGTGCTAGTCGTGCTGGGGGCAACACTGAAGCTTTCTTT. Amino acids: CASRAGGNTEAFF. The rearrangement joins TRBV12-5 to TRBJ1-1, with a weak D call TRBD1 (6 bases). The CDR3 runs to 13 residues. From germline, CDR1 is LGHNT and CDR2 FRNRAP. The V gene lost 8 bases and the J gene lost 2 bases, with 12 bases spanning the gap.

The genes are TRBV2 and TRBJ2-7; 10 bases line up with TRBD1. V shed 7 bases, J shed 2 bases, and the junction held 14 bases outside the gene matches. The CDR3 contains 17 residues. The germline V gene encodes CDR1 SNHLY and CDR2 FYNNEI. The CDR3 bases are TGTGCCAGCAAAAGTCTCCCCTCGGGACAGGGGACCTACGAGCAGTACTTC. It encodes CASKSLPSGQGTYEQYF.